Listed below are T cell receptor beta chains from one sample, sequenced in a study of PD-L1 blockade in urothelial cancer. Assay used: immunoSEQ multiplex PCR; TCRdb lists only in-frame clones, some missing. The sample has more than 45,000 clones; approximately 89% are singletons. The sequenced sample was PBMCs, obtained around atezolizumab (anti-PD-L1) treatment. These TCRs come from a man older than 75 with urothelial cancer. CDR3s include the opening cysteine and the closing phenylalanine or tryptophan. D genes are given only for firm matches. The size field is filled for only some rows; it gives once, few, many or a size class.

d_call j_call v_call clone_size cdr3_nt cdr3_aa
TRBD1 TRBJ2-1 TRBV7-2 . TGTGCCAGCAGCTTCGGGACAGGGACCTACAATGAGCAGTTCTTC CASSFGTGTYNEQFF
. TRBJ1-4 TRBV21-1 . TGTGCCAGCAAAATAGGTAAGGCCGCCAGGGCTCAGGAAAAACTGTTTTTT CASKIGKAARAQEKLFF
TRBD1 TRBJ2-3 TRBV2 . TGTGCCAGGAGAGACAGGGCAGCAGATACGCAGTATTTT CARRDRAADTQYF
. TRBJ1-4 TRBV11-2 . TGTGCCAGCAGCTTAGATTCCCTCATCGCCAGTGCAACTAATGAAAAACTGTTTTTT CASSLDSLIASATNEKLFF
. TRBJ1-4 TRBV15 . TGTGCCACCAGCAGAGATAGTAGGCAGGGTAAAGAAAAACTGTTTTTT CATSRDSRQGKEKLFF
TRBD2 TRBJ2-5 TRBV7-2 . TGTGCCAGCAGCTTCCCCCTAGCGGGAGGGGAGACCCAGTACTTC CASSFPLAGGETQYF
. TRBJ1-2 TRBV2 . TGCGGGGGGACCATAGAGTCTAACTATGGCTACACCTTC CGGTIESNYGYTF
. TRBJ2-3 TRBV29-1 . TGCAGCGGCCAGGTTTGGGATACGCAGTATTTT CSGQVWDTQYF
. TRBJ1-1 TRBV4-1 . TGCGCCAGCAGCCCTAGAGCGGAGAACACTGAAGCTTTCTTT CASSPRAENTEAFF
. TRBJ2-4 TRBV2 . TGTGCCAGCAGTGATGCGGCTACCCTAGCCAAAAACATTCAGTACTTC CASSDAATLAKNIQYF
. TRBJ2-3 TRBV30 . TGTGCCTGGAGTGACCAGGGGGGAGCAGATACGCAGTATTTT CAWSDQGGADTQYF
. TRBJ1-2 TRBV6-1 . TGTGCCAGCATCTACAGGGCGGGGGATGGCTACACCTTC CASIYRAGDGYTF
TRBD2 TRBJ2-2 TRBV5-1 . TGCGCCAGCAGCACTCGACTAGCGGGAAGCACCGGGGAGCTGTTTTTT CASSTRLAGSTGELFF
TRBD1 TRBJ1-5 TRBV6-5 . TGTGCCAGCAGAAGGACAGGGGGCGGTCAGCCCCAGCATTTT CASRRTGGGQPQHF
TRBD2 TRBJ2-5 TRBV15 . TGTGCCACCAGCGTTCGACTAGCGGGAGGGCCGAAGACCCAGTACTTC CATSVRLAGGPKTQYF
TRBD1 TRBJ1-1 TRBV6-1 . TGTGCCAGCAGTAAAGGGACAGGTGGCTTGAACACTGAAGCTTTCTTT CASSKGTGGLNTEAFF
TRBD2 TRBJ2-2 TRBV9 . TGTGCCAGCAGCCGCCCGGGGGGGGGTCCTACCGGGGAGCTGTTTTTT CASSRPGGGPTGELFF
TRBD2 TRBJ2-3 TRBV5-1 once TGCGCCAGCAGCTTAACTTCTAGCGGGGGCTTCAGCACAGATACGCAGTATTTT CASSLTSSGGFSTDTQYF
TRBD2 TRBJ2-1 TRBV30 . TGTGCCTGGAATCGGCTAGCGGGAAGGGGCAATGAGCAGTTCTTC CAWNRLAGRGNEQFF
. TRBJ2-7 TRBV5-5 . TGTGCCAGCAGCTTTAGGGGCGGCTACGAGCAGTACTTC CASSFRGGYEQYF
. TRBJ1-2 TRBV5-1 . TGCGCCAGCAGCCCAGGGTCCTCCAATGGCTACACCTTC CASSPGSSNGYTF
. TRBJ1-5 TRBV7-9 few TGTGCCAGCAGCTTAGAGACAGGAGGCCATCAGCCCCAGCATTTT CASSLETGGHQPQHF
TRBD1 TRBJ2-7 TRBV28 . TGTGCCAGCAGAGGACAGGGGGGGAACTACGAGCAGTACTTC CASRGQGGNYEQYF
. TRBJ2-1 TRBV27 . TGTGCCAGCAGGGTTAGTCATGAGCAGTTCTTC CASRVSHEQFF
. TRBJ1-3 TRBV5-8 . TGTGCCAGCAGCTTGGCTTTCGAGACAACCGAGCTTTCCGGAAACACCATATATTTT CASSLAFETTELSGNTIYF
. TRBJ2-5 TRBV11-3 . TGTGCCAGCAGCTTAGGGAGCAGGGAGGAAGAGACCCAGTACTTC CASSLGSREEETQYF
TRBD1 TRBJ1-1 TRBV5-6 . TGTGCCAGCAGCTTGGGAGACAGGGACACTGAAGCTTTCTTT CASSLGDRDTEAFF
TRBD1 TRBJ1-1 TRBV6-1 once TGTGCCAGCACCCCGACAGGGGTGAACACTGAAGCTTTCTTT CASTPTGVNTEAFF
. TRBJ1-1 TRBV5-1 . TGCGCCAGCAGCTTGCGCCAGGTGAACACTGAAGCTTTCTTT CASSLRQVNTEAFF
. TRBJ2-3 TRBV30 . TGTGCCTGGAAGGCCGGGGGAAGCACAGATACGCAGTATTTT CAWKAGGSTDTQYF
. TRBJ1-1 TRBV5-6 . TGTGCCAGCAGCTTCGGTCGCAGGGGATCTGAAGCTTTCTTT CASSFGRRGSEAFF
. TRBJ1-1 TRBV5-1 . TGCGCCAGCAGCTTGCGTGGTGAGGGGAACACTGAAGCTTTCTTT CASSLRGEGNTEAFF
TRBD1 TRBJ1-5 TRBV19 . TGTGCCAGTAGTATAGTTCGGAGGACAGGGAATCAGCCCCAGCATTTT CASSIVRRTGNQPQHF
. TRBJ1-2 TRBV19 few TGTGCCAGTAGGGAGACTGGGACGGAGGGGAACTATGGCTACACCTTC CASRETGTEGNYGYTF
. TRBJ2-7 TRBV7-8 few TGTGCCAGCAGCTTCCGGGACACCTCTTACGAGCAGTACTTC CASSFRDTSYEQYF
. TRBJ1-5 TRBV19 . TGTGCCAGTAGGGAGGTGGCAGGGGCTAATCAGCCCCAGCATTTT CASREVAGANQPQHF
TRBD2 TRBJ2-6 TRBV28 . TGTGCCAGCAGTCCAGTCCCGGGACTAGCGGGAGGATCATCTGGGGCCAACGTCCTGACTTTC CASSPVPGLAGGSSGANVLTF
TRBD1 TRBJ2-7 TRBV7-2 . TGTGCCAGCAGCTTAGGGACAGGTTTTAAGTACGAGCAGTACTTC CASSLGTGFKYEQYF
TRBD1 TRBJ1-3 TRBV2 once TGTGCCAGCAGTCAAGAGACAGGGGGCTTAAGAAACACCATATATTTT CASSQETGGLRNTIYF
. TRBJ1-3 TRBV28 . TGTGCCAGCACCCCGCTCGACTATCGCTCTGGAAACACCATATATTTT CASTPLDYRSGNTIYF
TRBD1 TRBJ2-7 TRBV27 . TGTGCCAGCAGTTTATGGTCCCCCGGGACAGGGGGCAGGTACGAGCAGTACTTC CASSLWSPGTGGRYEQYF
TRBD1 TRBJ1-1 TRBV7-2 . TGTGCCAGCAGCACAAGGGACAGGTACACTGAAGCTTTCTTT CASSTRDRYTEAFF
. TRBJ2-2 TRBV6-6 . TGTGCCAGCAGTTATCTTACCAGGGACGGGGAGCTGTTTTTT CASSYLTRDGELFF
. TRBJ2-3 TRBV5-4 . TGTGCCAGCAGCCCCAAAATCGGACAGCTCACAGATACGCAGTATTTT CASSPKIGQLTDTQYF
. TRBJ1-5 TRBV5-6 . TGTGCCAGCAGCTTGTATGCGAATCAGCCCCAGCATTTT CASSLYANQPQHF
TRBD1 TRBJ2-7 TRBV5-1 once TGCGCCAGCAGGTACGCACAGGGGTACGAGCAGTACTTC CASRYAQGYEQYF
TRBD1 TRBJ2-2 TRBV5-1 . TGCGCCAGCAGCTTCGACAGGGCCGGGGAGCTGTTTTTT CASSFDRAGELFF
TRBD1 TRBJ1-2 TRBV2 medium-sized TGTGCCAGCAGTTGGACAGGGGGATATGGCTACACCTTC CASSWTGGYGYTF
TRBD2 TRBJ2-1 TRBV9 . TGTGCCAGCAGCGCTAGAGGGACTAGCGGGAGTAATGAGCAGTTCTTC CASSARGTSGSNEQFF
. TRBJ2-7 TRBV11-3 few TGTGCCAGCAGCCTTGGGGGGAACAGGGGACACGAGCAGTACTTC CASSLGGNRGHEQYF
. TRBJ2-5 TRBV9 . TGTGCCAGCAGCGTCCTCCCGCAGGGGTGGGAGACCCAGTACTTC CASSVLPQGWETQYF
TRBD1 TRBJ1-4 TRBV6-1 . TGTGCCAGCAGTGGAGGGGGCGATGAAAAACTGTTTTTT CASSGGGDEKLFF
. TRBJ1-1 TRBV4-1 . TGCGCCAGCAGCCAAGTATCCGGGAACACTGAAGCTTTCTTT CASSQVSGNTEAFF
TRBD2 TRBJ2-2 TRBV7-8 . TGTGCCAGCAGCCCCCGGGAGGCAGACACCGGGGAGCTGTTTTTT CASSPREADTGELFF
TRBD1 TRBJ2-3 TRBV11-2 . TGTGCCAGCAGGCGTCTCGGGACAGGGGTTGCGGATACGCAGTATTTT CASRRLGTGVADTQYF
TRBD1 TRBJ1-2 TRBV5-6 . TGTGCCAGCAGCCGGACAGGCCCTCTCTATGGCTACACCTTC CASSRTGPLYGYTF
TRBD2 TRBJ2-1 TRBV11-3 . TGTGCCAGCAGCTTATCTGGTCCTAGCGGGTACAATGAGCAGTTCTTC CASSLSGPSGYNEQFF
TRBD2 TRBJ2-7 TRBV28 once TGTGCCAGCAGTCCTAGCGGGAGTTACGAGCAGTACTTC CASSPSGSYEQYF
. TRBJ2-3 TRBV2 . TGTGCCAGCAAAGCCCCCATCAGCACAGATACGCAGTATTTT CASKAPISTDTQYF
TRBD1 TRBJ1-2 TRBV7-2 few TGTGCCAGCAGCCCTCCCGGGACAGAAGTCTATGGCTACACCTTC CASSPPGTEVYGYTF